This TCR beta chain was sequenced for a study of CD4 T cells in relation to SARS-CoV-2 and coronaviruses (dated by TCRdb to the early 2020s). About the study as a whole: In the ViraFEST assay, PBMCs were cultured with antigen for around eleven days, after which TCR beta CDR3s were sequenced to identify antigen-specific clonal expansions. Across all 12 patients in the full convalescent cohort, ages ranged from roughly 21 to 75 years, with a median of 38. Memory CD4+ T cell crossreactivity between SARS-CoV-2 and common cold coronavirus spike proteins was assessed at the TCR clonotype level in the study. The Adaptive Biotechnologies TCR-sequencing kit was used for samples from a few pre-COVID donors and for the naive versus memory experiments, whereas the other data were Illumina-based. Of the 12 convalescent patients, 8 were male and 4 were female, and two of the subjects were Hispanic. Patient-derived lymphoblastoid cell lines were used to map the HLA restriction of shared crossreactive spike epitopes. For other donors in the study, expansion assays were sequenced with a different, Illumina-based TCR-beta assay.

Broader findings and caveats from the paper: Pre-pandemic and post-infection samples were not both contributed by any donor, so tracing of the source of pre-existing responses was limited. In 65% to 70% of donors, memory CD4+ clonotypes turned up that crossrecognized SARS-CoV-2 and at least one common cold coronavirus spike. Crossreactivity analysis was centred on spike protein, so crossreactivity against other viral proteins was not assessed. Compared with monoreactive clones, crossreactive clones had significantly weaker SARS-CoV-2-driven expansion, a result consistent with antigenic imprinting. The study was limited by small numbers of patients and tested TCRs. Naive versus memory sequencing indicated that memory recall responses, rather than primary responses primed during culture, are detected by the assay.

Of note for this clone: It has no known antigen specificity. No qualities accompany the bases; no much larger clone lies one base away.

Naive and memory CD4+ T cells were separated from cryopreserved PBMCs through CD4 enrichment, which was followed by EasySep naive CD4+ T cell enrichment. For around 11 days, about 9.8 x 10^4 sorted naive or memory CD4+ T cells were cultured together with CEF peptides and T cell-depleted PBMCs at a 1:1 ratio. In general, triplicate replicate wells were used for every peptide culture condition. PBMCs were isolated from leukapheresis product or whole blood by Ficoll-Paque PLUS gradient centrifugation. PBMCs were either used fresh in the expansion assay or cryopreserved at -140 degrees C. The QIAamp Micro DNA Kit was used to extract genomic DNA from the CD4+ T cells. The CDR3, cysteine through phenylalanine, is 17 amino acids long. This entry keeps only the CDR3 DNA: 51 bases, framed from base 1. The germline V gene encodes CDR1 SEHNR and CDR2 FQNEAQ (reference sequence). V is clipped by 2 bases and J by 0 bases, and the sequence between their germline boundaries is 14 bases long.

Survey-level immunoSEQ TCR-beta sequencing was performed on DNA from CEF-cultured naive and memory CD4+ T cells. The paper's processing steps were these. Preprocessing removed nonproductive sequences and CDR3s not starting with C, not ending with F or W, or shorter than 7 amino acids. Antigen-specific clonotypes were called with the MANAFEST web app, based on expansion relative to reference and other culture wells. A clone was considered positive if significant expansion relative to the reference culture was observed in 2 of 3 replicate wells at an FDR below 0.05. For a clone to be considered positive, significant expansion relative to all other tandem wells and an odds ratio above 5 were also required. Cultured and uncultured naive and memory CD4+ repertoires were searched for CDR3s previously identified as spike- and CEF-reactive. CDR3 homology was measured as pairwise Levenshtein distance, computed with the stringdist R package after trimming three terminal residues from each end. TCRdb re-hosts the immuneACCESS table, in-frame sequences only. Its copies lack some clones; in the studies checked, an unresolved V gene accounts for under half of them, and the cause for the rest is not known. V and J calls and clone size are as listed in that table; D and trimming were resolved from the DNA. The sample data list about 47,000 clones, and over 75% of these were observed just once. 1.1% to 1.5% of the sample belongs to the ten largest clones.

This TCR was recovered from an adult with COVID-19. The V and J genes are TRBV7-9 and TRBJ1-3, with no confident D gene call. The sequencing input was naive CD4+ T cells from PBMCs, cultured in vitro. The cell subset or site label corresponds to: naive CD4+ T cells isolated by negative enrichment. CDR3 loop: CASSLQPTVSSGNTIYF. The DNA sequence follows: TGTGCCAGCAGCTTACAACCGACCGTGAGCTCTGGAAACACCATATATTTT.